This T cell receptor beta chain was identified in a study of PD-1 blockade in classical Hodgkin lymphoma. Overall study results and limits: There was a significant rise in CD4+ TCR diversity by C4D1, with no such rise for CD8+. Partial responders and progressors had significantly lower baseline TCR diversity. Baseline TCR diversity was reportedly lower in newly diagnosed patients than healthy donors.

Sequencing used immunoSEQ multiplex PCR; TCRdb keeps in-frame clones, though not all of them. The sample records around 30,000 clones, 80% being singletons. As concerns this clone: Its specificity is unknown.

CDR1 MDHEN and CDR2 SYDVKM come from the germline V gene. Between the trimmed V and J ends, which lost 5 bases and 4 bases, there was a span of 8 bases. The CDR3 has 12 amino acids. As for time point: cycle 4 day 1 (C4D1), after six to seven weeks of nivolumab. Every patient was affected by relapse after autologous stem cell transplantation, while exposure to brentuximab vedotin was not uniform. Classification of best responses gave complete response, partial response or progressive disease. The chain recombines TRBV28 with TRBJ1-1; D not resolved. The receptor comes from a human donor with classical Hodgkin lymphoma. The sequencing used peripheral blood mononuclear cells (PBMCs), collected before the fourth cycle of nivolumab. This chain's CDR3 is CASSPLGTEAFF. The CDR3 DNA reads TGTGCCAGCAGTCCTCTGGGCACTGAAGCTTTCTTT.